This is a list of T cell receptor beta chains from one sample in a study of cytomegalovirus exposure and HLA in healthy donors. The table came from immunoSEQ multiplex PCR; TCRdb's copy has only in-frame clones and leaves some out. The sample yields more than 130,000 clones, 78% seen once. The sequenced sample consisted of PBMCs. The receptors come from a male donor in good health and CMV-seronegative. The CDR3 runs from the conserved cysteine through the conserved F or W. D genes are given only for firm matches.

TRBJ2-3,TRBV6-5,TRBD2,CASSYSPAGGPDTQYF
TRBJ2-7,TRBV5-1,TRBD1,CASSPGQGIDEQYF
TRBJ1-1,TRBV6-5,.,CASSYSGGGNTEAFF
TRBJ1-6,TRBV4-1,.,CASSQDERSNSPLHF
TRBJ2-7,TRBV19,.,CASSITGIASYEQYF
TRBJ2-5,TRBV4-1,TRBD2,CASSQDIAGVLETQYF
TRBJ1-1,TRBV19,TRBD1,CASSQQGQGLTEAFF
TRBJ2-7,TRBV5-6,.,CASSEGGAFYEQYF
TRBJ2-2,TRBV18,.,CASSPNHGGYTGELFF
TRBJ2-3,TRBV19,TRBD1,CASTLPGQGAGDTQYF
TRBJ1-5,TRBV2,.,CASKGRGLDQPQHF
TRBJ2-5,TRBV7-3,TRBD2,CASSLTLGTSGRETQYF
TRBJ2-7,TRBV5-5,.,CASSLDTSYEQYF
TRBJ1-2,TRBV11-2,TRBD1,CASSPMTGPYSGYTF
TRBJ1-2,TRBV30,TRBD1,CAWRAGGGYTF
TRBJ1-3,TRBV28,.,CASSWAGGIDSGNTIYF